Listed here is a single T cell receptor beta chain. The sample is drawn from a study of blood T cell repertoires in COVID-19. Study-level information: The United States, Italy and Spain provided the acute and convalescent COVID-19 samples.

Original data processing: Nucleated cell number was recorded as an estimate derived from reference gene primer amplification. Profiled with immunoSEQ multiplex PCR; TCRdb holds only in-frame clones, not every one. For V, J and clone size, that table is used; D and trimming come from the DNA. The table shows a few hundred thousand clones, with about 86% occurring only once. Trimming took 0 bases from V and 7 from J, leaving 13 bases between them. CDR3 length: 14 amino acids. Germline lookup yields CDR1 SGDLS and CDR2 YYNGEE. The sequence came from a man in his fifties or sixties who had recovered from COVID-19. The V and J genes are TRBV9 and TRBJ1-2, with D possibly matching TRBD1 (5 bases). The sample was peripheral blood. This chain's CDR3 is CASSVGRGVFGYTF. As DNA, the CDR3 is TGTGCCAGCAGCGTAGGGAGGGGAGTCTTTGGCTACACCTTC.